This T cell receptor (beta chain) was identified during a study of tissue T cells after allogeneic stem cell transplantation. Regarding the study as a whole: Within patients, tissue anatomy strongly shaped TCR repertoire composition. Motif-based clustering found tissue-specific repertoire signatures shared across patients, though few clones were shared. Tissue-detected TCR repertoire was only partly captured by blood and spleen T cells. This small cohort was clinically heterogeneous, and sampling depth was a limitation.

Comment on this clone: No antigen is known for it. These gene names are mouse names. The read halts 1 residue ahead of the CDR3 end, with the missing end drawn from the germline J gene.

Sequencing was performed with immunoSEQ multiplex PCR; in TCRdb, only in-frame clones are kept and a portion is missing. The table has about 17,000 clones, around 70% seen once. There are 14 residues in the CDR3. V gave up 2 bases and J gave up 0 bases, with 9 bases separating them. Germline loops: CDR1 FNHDT, CDR2 SITEND (reference sequence). The chain joins TRBV19 to TRBJ2-7, with D perhaps matching TRBD2 (5 bases). The sequencing input was spleen. The clonotype originates from a female BALB/c mouse in good health. This mouse strain has H2-d as its MHC haplotype. CDR3 protein: CASSMIGVSYEQYF. CDR3 DNA (partial): TGTGCCAGCAGTATGATTGGGGTCTCCTATGAACAGTAC.